The rows below give T cell receptor beta chains drawn from one sample of a study of OX40 agonist ivuxolimab in advanced cancers. TCRdb's copy holds only in-frame clones and misses some; the assay was immunoSEQ multiplex PCR. The sample has about 38,000 clones; 82% are singletons. The specimen was CD4+ or CD8+ T cells sorted from blood, collected in a trial of the OX40 agonist ivuxolimab. Receptor source: an adult with an advanced solid tumor such as melanoma, head and neck, liver or kidney cancer. CDR3s include the opening cysteine and the closing phenylalanine or tryptophan.

V	J	CDR3
TRBV5-1	TRBJ2-1	CASSFSPLGGSYNEQFF
TRBV9	TRBJ2-3	CASSPAGYTDTQYF
TRBV2	TRBJ1-1	CASRPNLNTEAFF
TRBV5-8	TRBJ2-3	CASQGVGLTDTQYF
TRBV7-8	TRBJ1-2	CASSPPRREGPNYGYTF
TRBV25-1	TRBJ1-4	CASSNRGYNEKLFF
TRBV19	TRBJ2-2	CASSPLDRGELFF
TRBV27	TRBJ1-4	CASGGQTKFSNEKLFF
TRBV5-1	TRBJ2-5	CASTRGVDRGKETQYF
TRBV28	TRBJ2-7	CASSSPYEQYF
TRBV4-1	TRBJ2-4	CASSQGLAGKNIQYF
TRBV5-5	TRBJ2-7	CASSRWDSYEQYF
TRBV4-1	TRBJ2-7	CASSQDGPTYEQYF
TRBV7-9	TRBJ1-1	CASSLGTGFLTEAFF
TRBV4-3	TRBJ2-6	CASSQDHRGRSGANVLTF
TRBV5-1	TRBJ1-1	CASSLASGGYTEAFF
TRBV7-2	TRBJ1-2	CASSLGGYGYTF
TRBV9	TRBJ2-5	CASSGDLYQETQYF
TRBV30	TRBJ1-2	CAWNRGGYGYTF
TRBV14	TRBJ1-5	CASSQGSTFGSQHF
TRBV7-2	TRBJ1-6	CASSFGVANSPLHF
TRBV6-6	TRBJ2-2	CASRDRSDTGELFF
TRBV19	TRBJ1-5	CASRGGAEGQPQHF
TRBV7-8	TRBJ2-4	CASSFSGTSPLAKNIQYF
TRBV5-1	TRBJ2-3	CASKRIAGGRGPDTQYF
TRBV11-3	TRBJ1-1	CASSAIPDTEAFF